This T cell receptor beta chain was observed in a study of OX40 agonist ivuxolimab in advanced cancers. Overall study: Patients with hepatocellular carcinoma, melanoma, renal cell or head and neck cancer made up the dose-escalation patients.

Germline loops: CDR1 SNHLY, CDR2 FYNNEI. The CDR3 length is 16 residues. Trimming at V came to 6 bases and at J to 4 bases, leaving 11 bases not matched to a gene. Repertoires were generated with immunoSEQ multiplex PCR, while TCRdb's copy carries only in-frame clones and drops some. The data contain 60,000 to 80,000 clones, 80% to 90% of them singletons. Sequenced material: CD4+ or CD8+ T cells sorted from blood, taken in a trial of the OX40 agonist ivuxolimab. The chain employs TRBV2 and TRBJ2-2; TRBD1 matches 7 bases. The receptor comes from an adult with an advanced solid tumor such as melanoma, head and neck, liver or kidney cancer. CDR3 sequence (DNA): TGTGCCAGCAGGAACGGAGGAAGGACAGGCACCGGGGAGCTGTTTTTT. Its protein is CASRNGGRTGTGELFF.